This T cell receptor beta chain was found in a study of T cell responses to AZD1222 COVID-19 vaccine. Generated by immunoSEQ multiplex PCR, the TCRdb table keeps only in-frame clones and is missing some. The table includes some 100,000 clones, approximately 87% detected once. General observations from the study: Most donors were white British and more were female, and clonal diversity was possibly underestimated. Within unmutated variant regions lay the reported targets of nearly half of spike-specific TCRs. Sampled repertoires all dated from after the peak T cell response. Among those given AZD1222, only five to seven were seropositive at baseline.

This CDR3 is 16 amino acids long. CDR1 SGHRS and CDR2 YFSETQ come from the germline V gene. The ends lost 7 bases at V and 2 bases at J; junction bases unmatched: 9. With regard to this clone: Its target is unknown.

The chain links TRBV5-1 to TRBJ2-2; 9 nucleotides match TRBD1. The material was peripheral blood, obtained on day 0 of AZD1222 vaccination. The source of this sequence is an adult in good health. The CDR3 DNA reads as TGCGCCAGCCGGCGCGGACAGGGGATAAACACCGGGGAGCTGTTTTTT. Amino acid sequence: CASRRGQGINTGELFF.